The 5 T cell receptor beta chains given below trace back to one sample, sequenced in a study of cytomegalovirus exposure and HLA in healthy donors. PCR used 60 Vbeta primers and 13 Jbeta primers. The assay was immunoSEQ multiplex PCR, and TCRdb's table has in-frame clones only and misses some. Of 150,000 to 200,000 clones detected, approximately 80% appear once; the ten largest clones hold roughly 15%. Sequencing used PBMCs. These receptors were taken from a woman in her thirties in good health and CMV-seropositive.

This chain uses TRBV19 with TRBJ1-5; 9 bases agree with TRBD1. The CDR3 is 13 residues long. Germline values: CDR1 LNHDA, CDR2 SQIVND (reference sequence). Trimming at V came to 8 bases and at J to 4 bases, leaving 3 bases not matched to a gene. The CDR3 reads CASSGTGNQPQHF. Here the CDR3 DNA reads TGTGCCAGTTCCGGGACAGGGAATCAGCCCCAGCATTTT.

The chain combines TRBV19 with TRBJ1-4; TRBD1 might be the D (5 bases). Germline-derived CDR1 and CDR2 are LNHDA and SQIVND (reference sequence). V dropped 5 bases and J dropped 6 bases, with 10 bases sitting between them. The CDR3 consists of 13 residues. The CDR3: CASSYPGHEKLFF. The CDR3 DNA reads TGTGCCAGTAGTTACCCAGGGCATGAAAAACTGTTTTTT.

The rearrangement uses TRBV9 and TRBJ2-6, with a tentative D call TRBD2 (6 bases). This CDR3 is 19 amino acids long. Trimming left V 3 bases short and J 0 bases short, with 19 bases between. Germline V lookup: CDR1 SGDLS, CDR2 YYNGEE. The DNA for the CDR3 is TGTGCCAGCAGCGCCGGGACTCAGGGTATGGGCTCTGGGGCCAACGTCCTGACTTTC. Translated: CASSAGTQGMGSGANVLTF.

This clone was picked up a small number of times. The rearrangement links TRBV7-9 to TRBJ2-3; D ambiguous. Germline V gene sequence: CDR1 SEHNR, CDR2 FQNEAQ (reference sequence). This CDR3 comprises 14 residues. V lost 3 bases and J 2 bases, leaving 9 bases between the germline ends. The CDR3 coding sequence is TGTGCCAGCAGCTTTCCACATAACACAGATACGCAGTATTTT. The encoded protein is CASSFPHNTDTQYF.

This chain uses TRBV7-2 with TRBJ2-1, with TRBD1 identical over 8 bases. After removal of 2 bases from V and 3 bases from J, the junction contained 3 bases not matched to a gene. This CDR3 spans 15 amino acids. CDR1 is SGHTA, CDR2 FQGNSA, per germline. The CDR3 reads CASSLQGANYNEQFF. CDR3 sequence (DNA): TGTGCCAGCAGCTTACAGGGGGCAAACTACAATGAGCAGTTCTTC.